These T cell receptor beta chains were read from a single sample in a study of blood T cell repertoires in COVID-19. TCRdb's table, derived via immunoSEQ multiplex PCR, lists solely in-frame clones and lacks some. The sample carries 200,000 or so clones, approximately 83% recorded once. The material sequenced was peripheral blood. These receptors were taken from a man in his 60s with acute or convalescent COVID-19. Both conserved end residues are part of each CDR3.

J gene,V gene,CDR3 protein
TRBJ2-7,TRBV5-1,CASSIDREYEQYF
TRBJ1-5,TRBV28,CASSLLRVDQPQHF
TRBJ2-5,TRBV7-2,CASTGTSGRFETQYF
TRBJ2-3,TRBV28,CASSFRLAAGDTQYF
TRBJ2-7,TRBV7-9,CASSRDRDYVEQYF
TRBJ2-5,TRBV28,CASSSSGKGETQYF
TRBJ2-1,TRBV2,CASSEIAEYNEQFF
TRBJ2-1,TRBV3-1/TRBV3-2,CASSQRRDAWGNEQFF
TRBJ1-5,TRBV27,CASSLQGAQPQHF
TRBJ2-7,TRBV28,CASSQSGTSFYEQYF
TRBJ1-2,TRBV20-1,CSATTQRGYTF
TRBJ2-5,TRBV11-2,CASGQQETQYF
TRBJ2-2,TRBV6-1,CASSEGRVGTGELFF
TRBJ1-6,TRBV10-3,CAISDPQGNNSPLHF
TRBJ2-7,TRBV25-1,CASSERTGIYF
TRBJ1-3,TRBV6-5,CASSTGGRDTIYF
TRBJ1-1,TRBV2,CASSGPGENTEAFF
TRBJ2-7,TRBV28,CASSLGNYEQYF
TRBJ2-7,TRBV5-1,CASSLAHRGDYEQYF
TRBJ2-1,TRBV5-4,CASSLDPHPAGGPDEQFF
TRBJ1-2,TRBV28,CASSSSTGLYTF
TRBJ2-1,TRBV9,CASSVVSGGSEEQFF
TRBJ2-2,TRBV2,CASSVYRNTGELFF
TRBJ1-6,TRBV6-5,CASSSPQGRNSPLHF
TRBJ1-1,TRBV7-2,CASSGGAQGARTEAFF
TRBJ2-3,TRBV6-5,CASSSPRAEDTQYF
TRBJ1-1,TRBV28,CASSLLKGANTEAFF
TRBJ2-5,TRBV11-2,CASSLGGTSGKETQYF
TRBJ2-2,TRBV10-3,CAISEGQSPGELFF
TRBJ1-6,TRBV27,CASSPGQYNSPLHF
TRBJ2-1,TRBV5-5,CASSLFTAGGSNEQFF
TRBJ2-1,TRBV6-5,CASSPGNNEQFF
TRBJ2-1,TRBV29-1,CSVMTGQLNYNEQFF
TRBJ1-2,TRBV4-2,CASSQETGSEIYGYTF
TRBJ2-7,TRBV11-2,CASSLVRGRHEQYF
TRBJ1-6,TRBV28,CASSLEAPNSPLHF
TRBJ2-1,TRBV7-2,CASSLGLVAGGHEQFF
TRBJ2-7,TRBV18,CASSRTEGFHEQYF
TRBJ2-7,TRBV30,CAWSKGQGVYEQYF
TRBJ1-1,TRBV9,CASSGQTVNTEAFF
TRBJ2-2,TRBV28,CASSSRGLGTGELFF
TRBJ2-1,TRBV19,CASSTPGLATEQFF
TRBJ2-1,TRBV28,CASSFAPESEQFF
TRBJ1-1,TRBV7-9,CASSPDRLNTEAFF
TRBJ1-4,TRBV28,CASSPGGAREKLFF
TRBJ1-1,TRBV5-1,CASSVTGMNTEAFF
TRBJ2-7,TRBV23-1,CASSPSGLAGVYPGEQYF
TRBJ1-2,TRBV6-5,CASSLGTGLPVGYTF
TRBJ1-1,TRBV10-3,CAIRTEMNTEAFF